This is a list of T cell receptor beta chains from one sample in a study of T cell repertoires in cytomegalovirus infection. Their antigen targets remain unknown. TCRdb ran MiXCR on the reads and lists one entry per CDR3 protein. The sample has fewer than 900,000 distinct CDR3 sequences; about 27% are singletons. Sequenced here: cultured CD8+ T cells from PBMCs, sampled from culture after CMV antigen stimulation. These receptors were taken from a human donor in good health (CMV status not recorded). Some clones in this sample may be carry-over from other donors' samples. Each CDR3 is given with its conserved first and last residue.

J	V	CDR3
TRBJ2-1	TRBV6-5	CASSPIGGHEQFF
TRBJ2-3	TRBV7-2	CASSLVGPPPDTQYF
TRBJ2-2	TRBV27	CASSLRLGGTGELFF
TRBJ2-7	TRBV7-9	CASRSTSEVSYEQYF
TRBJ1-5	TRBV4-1	CASSQVIEGNQPQHF
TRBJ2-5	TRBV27	CASSLSDRVETQYF
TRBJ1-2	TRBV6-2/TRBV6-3	CASSYSILGAPDNYGYTF
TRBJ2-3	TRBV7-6	CASSNLAGVTDTQYF
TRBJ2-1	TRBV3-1	CASSLQDGPYNEQFF
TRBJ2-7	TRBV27	CASSLKGTGLRDTYPYEQYF
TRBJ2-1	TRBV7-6	CASSPGAVNNEQFF
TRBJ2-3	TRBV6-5	CASSRLGLAGGSTDTQYF
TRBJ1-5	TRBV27	CASSYGPMYQPQHF
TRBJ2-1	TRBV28	CASSFFGRNNEQFF
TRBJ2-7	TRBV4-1	CASAAGGEQYF
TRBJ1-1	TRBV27	CASKGGTEAFF
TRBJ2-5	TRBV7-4	CASSSPRDRQETQYF
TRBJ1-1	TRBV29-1	CSVVTANTEAFF
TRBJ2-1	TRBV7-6	CASSLDGTAYNEQFF
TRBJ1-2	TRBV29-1	CSAMGRREGGYTF
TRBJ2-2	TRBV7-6	CASSPRTSPNTGELFF
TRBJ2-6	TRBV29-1	CSPPVEDFGANVLTF
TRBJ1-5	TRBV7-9	CASSSPGLAQPQHF
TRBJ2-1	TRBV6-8	CASSYKGPDVHNEQFF
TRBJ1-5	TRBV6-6	CASSYPGQGANQPQHF
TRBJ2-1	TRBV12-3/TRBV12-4	CASSQSGGTYNEQFF
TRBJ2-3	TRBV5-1	CASSSTYGRVDTQYF
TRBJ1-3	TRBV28	CASSLGLRAGNTIYF
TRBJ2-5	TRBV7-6	CASSPRVGETQYF
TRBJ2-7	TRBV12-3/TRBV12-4	CASSGQGFDEQYF
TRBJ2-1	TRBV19	CASSIRMSSYNEQFF
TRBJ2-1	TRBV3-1	CASSLQSWNEQFF
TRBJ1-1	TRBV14	CASSQGVTGTEAFF
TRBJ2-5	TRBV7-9	CASSLVESSGTRTQYF
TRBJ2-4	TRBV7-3	CASSRRDRGLGKNIQYF
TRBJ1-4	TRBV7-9	CASSRDWGEKLFF
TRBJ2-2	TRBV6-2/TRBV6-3	CASRSIGELFF
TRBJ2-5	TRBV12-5	CASGRDGVPRTQYF
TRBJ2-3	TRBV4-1	CASSHPMGQSTDTQYF
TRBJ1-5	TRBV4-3	CASSQDRGRKPQHF
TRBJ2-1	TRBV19	CASSIGQVTYNEQFF
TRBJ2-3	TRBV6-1	CATGGGRGDTQYF
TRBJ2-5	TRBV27	CASSLSVGTQETQYF
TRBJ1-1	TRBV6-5	CASSYGERTGETEAFF
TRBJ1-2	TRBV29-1	CSVGPVGVPRVGYTF
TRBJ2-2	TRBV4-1	CASSHPLSGGDGELFF
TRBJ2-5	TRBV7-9	CASTLGGQETQYF
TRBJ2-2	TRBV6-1	CASSESVSRDFYTGELFF
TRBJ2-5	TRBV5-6	CASSLVGMGQETQYF
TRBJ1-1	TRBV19	CASSTRDEGVMNTEAFF
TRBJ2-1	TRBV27	CASSSYRGTYNEQFF
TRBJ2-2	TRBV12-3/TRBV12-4	CASSPVERGTGELFF
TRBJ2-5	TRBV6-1	CASRTETGTKETQYF
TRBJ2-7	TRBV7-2	CASSVSRQSSYEQYF